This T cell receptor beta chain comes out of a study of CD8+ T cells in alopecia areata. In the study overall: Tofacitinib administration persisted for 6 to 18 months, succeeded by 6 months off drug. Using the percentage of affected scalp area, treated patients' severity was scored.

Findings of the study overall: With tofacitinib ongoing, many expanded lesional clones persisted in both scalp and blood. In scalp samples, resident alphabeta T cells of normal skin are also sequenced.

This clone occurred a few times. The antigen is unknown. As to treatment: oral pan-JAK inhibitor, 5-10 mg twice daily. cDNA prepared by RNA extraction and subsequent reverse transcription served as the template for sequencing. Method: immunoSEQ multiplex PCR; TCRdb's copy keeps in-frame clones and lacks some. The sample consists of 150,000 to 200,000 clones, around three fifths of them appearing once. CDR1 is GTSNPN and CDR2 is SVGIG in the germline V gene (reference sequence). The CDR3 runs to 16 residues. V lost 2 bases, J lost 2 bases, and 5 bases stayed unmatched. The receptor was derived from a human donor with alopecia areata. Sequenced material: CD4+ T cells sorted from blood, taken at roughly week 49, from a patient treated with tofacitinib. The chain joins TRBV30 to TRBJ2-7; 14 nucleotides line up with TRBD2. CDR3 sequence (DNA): TGTGCCTGGAGTCCCCGGACTAGCGGGGGGCCCTACGAGCAGTACTTC. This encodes CAWSPRTSGGPYEQYF.